These 12 T cell receptor beta chains came from one sample sequenced in a study of vaccination and CD4 T cells after COVID-19. The treatment here: approximately 9-day PBMC culture with coronavirus spike peptide pools or control peptides (ViraFEST assay). No antigen has been assigned to these receptors. Cultured CD4+ T cell DNA underwent sequencing with the Oncomine TCR Beta short-read assay. In TCRdb, the PCR reads were re-called with MiXCR into one record per CDR3 protein. The data hold fewer than 20,000 distinct CDR3 sequences, with around 50% observed a single time. Sequenced sample: CD4+ T cells from blood, cultured in vitro. Every receptor here comes from a human donor who had recovered from COVID-19.

In its sample, this clonotype was seen once. This chain uses TRBV19 with TRBJ2-3; D is uncertain. Trimming took off 8 bases at V and 6 bases at J, with 9 bases between the two ends. The CDR3 loop spans 11 amino acids. CDR1 and CDR2 from the germline V gene are LNHDA and SQIVND (reference sequence). In nucleotides, the CDR3 is TGTGCCAGTGGAACTACCGATACGCAGTATTTT. This codes for CASGTTDTQYF.

The chain has TRBV14 and TRBJ1-5; unclear D gene. Germline V gives CDR1 SGHDN, CDR2 FVKESK. The CDR3 extends over 13 amino acids. V was cut by 3 bases and J by 4 bases, with 7 bases left in between. DNA for the CDR3: TGTGCCAGCAGCCAGACCGGTAATCAGCCCCAGCATTTT. As protein: CASSQTGNQPQHF.

V gene TRBV20-1 combines with J gene TRBJ1-5; perhaps TRBD1 as D (5 bases). V shed 0 bases and J shed 4 bases, with 10 bases lying between them. The CDR3 runs to 14 residues. Germline-derived CDR1 and CDR2 are DFQATT and SNEGSKA (reference sequence). Here the CDR3 reads CSARDRRGNQPQHF. CDR3 nucleotides: TGCAGTGCTAGAGACCGACGGGGGAATCAGCCCCAGCATTTT.

The chain links TRBV19 to TRBJ1-5, with a tentative D call TRBD1 (5 bases). Germline assignment: CDR1 LNHDA and CDR2 SQIVND (reference sequence). This CDR3 spans 14 amino acids. Trimming took 1 base from V and 7 from J, leaving 11 bases between them. In DNA form, the CDR3 reads TGTGCCAGTAGTATAGTCAGGGTGGGGCAGCCCCAGCATTTT. This encodes CASSIVRVGQPQHF.

This chain uses TRBV30 with TRBJ2-1; D unresolved. The CDR3 sequence is 11 residues long. Germline CDR1 is GTSNPN and CDR2 is SVGIG (reference sequence). Trimming took 2 bases from V and 6 from J, leaving 5 bases between them. CDR3 bases: TGTGCCTGGAGTCTATTCAATGAGCAGTTCTTC. This translates into CAWSLFNEQFF. The whole variable domain, filled in from reference TRBV30 and TRBJ2-1, reads SQTIHQWPATLVQPVGSPLSLECTVEGTSNPNLYWYRQAAGRGLQLLFYSVGIGQISSEVPQNLSASRPQDRQFILSSKKLLLSDSGFYLCAWSLFNEQFFGPGTRLTVL.

This chain joins TRBV10-2 and TRBJ1-3, with a tentative D call TRBD1 (5 bases). CDR3 size: 14 residues. The V gene's germline CDR1 is WSHSY and CDR2 SAAADI. Trimming took off 7 bases at V and 4 bases at J, with 14 bases between the two ends. The CDR3 DNA sequence: TGCGCCAGCACTCAGCAGGGACGAGGAAACACCATATATTTT. Translating it yields CASTQQGRGNTIYF.

The rearrangement links TRBV10-2 to TRBJ2-2; 12 bases are a match to TRBD2. With 7 bases clipped from V and 7 bases from J, the junction kept 4 bases outside the gene matches. The CDR3 is 14 amino acids. The germline V gene encodes CDR1 WSHSY and CDR2 SAAADI. The CDR3 bases are TGCGCCAGCATGGGACTAGCGGGTCGCGGGGAGCTGTTTTTT. As protein: CASMGLAGRGELFF.

This chain connects TRBV7-6 to TRBJ2-7; D possibly corresponds to TRBD2 (6 bases). Trimming took 6 bases from V and 7 from J, leaving 19 bases between them. From germline, CDR1 is SGHVS and CDR2 FNYEAQ. This CDR3 comprises 14 residues. CDR3 sequence (DNA): TGTGCCAGCAGTTCCGGGACTTCCTATGGGGAGCAGTACTTC. Translated: CASSSGTSYGEQYF.

This clonotype was seen a handful of times. One end of the junction does not line up with germline, which may come from a read error. The chain joins TRBV11-3 to TRBJ2-2, with D perhaps TRBD1 (6 bases). CDR1 and CDR2 (germline): SGHNT, YENEEA. The CDR3 contains 18 residues. CDR3 bases: TGTGCTAGCAGCCGGGCCTATCTGGCAGGGGACGACACCGGGGAGCTGTTTTTT. Protein product: CASSRAYLAGDDTGELFF.

This clonotype has a handful of counts. V and J are TRBV6-2 or TRBV6-3 and TRBJ2-1; TRBD2 agrees at 7 bases. This CDR3 spans 11 amino acids. J lost 15 bases, V lost 6 bases, and 8 bases had no gene match. Germline V gene lookup returns CDR1 MNHEY and CDR2 SVGEGT. The CDR3 reads CASSRRDYLFF. The CDR3 DNA reads as TGTGCCAGCAGCCGCCGGGACTATCTGTTCTTC.

This clonotype appeared a few times. This chain links TRBV18 with TRBJ1-3; D not certain. CDR1 KGHSH and CDR2 LQKENI come from the germline V gene. This CDR3 region has 14 residues. Trimming cost V 3 bases and J 2 bases, with 8 bases left between them. The CDR3 here is CASSPEQTGNTIYF. In DNA, the CDR3 is TGTGCCAGCTCACCTGAACAGACTGGAAACACCATATATTTT.

This clonotype was seen more than once but under ten times. The genes are TRBV7-6 and TRBJ2-1; D not certain. The germline V gene has CDR1 SGHVS and CDR2 FNYEAQ. The CDR3 contains 14 residues. Trimming cost V 5 bases and J 4 bases, with 12 bases left between them. CDR3 in amino acids: CASSPLGSYNEQFF. As DNA, the CDR3 is TGTGCCAGCAGCCCCTTGGGATCGTACAATGAGCAGTTCTTC.